The entry that follows covers one TCR beta chain sequence. The protocol was immunoSEQ multiplex PCR, while the TCRdb copy is restricted to in-frame clones and leaves out a portion. The sample records about 200,000 clones, roughly 83% being singletons. The sample is drawn from a study of blood T cell repertoires in COVID-19. At the level of the study: T cells, B-cell-depleted T cells, or PBMCs supplied cDNA or gDNA.

Participant-reported clinical history was the basis for cohort assignment. V shed 3 bases, J shed 6 bases, and the junction held 5 bases outside the gene matches. Germline values: CDR1 LGHDT, CDR2 YNNKEL (reference sequence). There are 13 residues in the CDR3. The source is a man in his forties or fifties with acute COVID-19. Sequences were obtained from PBMCs or T cells enriched from blood (not recorded which). V is TRBV3-1 (or the pseudogene TRBV3-2) and J is TRBJ2-7, with 7 bases aligning to TRBD2. In DNA, the CDR3 is TGTGCCAGCAGCCAGGGGCCGGGGGGCGAGCAGTACTTC. Its protein product is CASSQGPGGEQYF.